This TCR beta chain derives from a study of CD8+CD57+ T cells in acquired aplastic anemia. Germline loops: CDR1 MNHNS, CDR2 SASEGT. The CDR3 consists of 17 residues. Unmatched junction bases numbered 13, after V lost 5 bases and J lost 4 bases. Sequencing involved patients with CD8+CD57+ cell expansion previously shown by flow cytometry. Genomic DNA, the template, was used for profiling of the TCR beta VDJ and CDR3. TCRdb reprocessed the reads via MiXCR and lists one record per CDR3 protein. The data show approximately 170,000 distinct CDR3 sequences, with approximately 44% seen just once and roughly 2.9% held by the top ten.

The sequence derives from a human donor with aplastic anemia. The V and J genes are TRBV6-1 and TRBJ2-1; 8 nucleotides agree with TRBD2. The specimen was sorted CD4+, CD8+, or CD8+CD57+ T cells (not recorded which) from PBMCs. The CDR3 loop is CASSLNPAGGQYNEQFF. CDR3 sequence (DNA): TGTGCCAGCAGTCTTAATCCCGCGGGGGGCCAATACAATGAGCAGTTCTTC.